Each of the 14 T cell receptor beta chains below was sequenced from the same sample in a study of blood T cell repertoires in COVID-19 (dated by TCRdb to 2018 to 2021). The protocol used for the library was the immunoSEQ multiplex PCR assay. The immuneACCESS repertoire file appears here via TCRdb, limited to in-frame rearrangements. These files lack a portion of the clones; in checked studies, under half of the deficit traces to unresolved V genes, and the cause of the others is not known. This sample has approximately 200,000 clones in its table, and roughly 77% of those were observed once. The ten largest clones represent around 6% of the sample. What was sequenced was peripheral blood. The origin of the receptors is a middle-aged woman with COVID-19, enrolled during active disease.

In its sample, this clone was seen a few times. V and J are TRBV7-3 and TRBJ1-1, with D possibly being TRBD1 (5 bases). This CDR3 comprises 16 residues. V lost 3 bases and J 5 bases, leaving 19 bases between the germline ends. Germline CDR1 SGHTA, CDR2 FQGTGA. For the CDR3, the DNA is TGTGCCAGCAGCTTGCTCGGAGTCGGGGGAAGGACTGAAGCTTTCTTT. Its protein is CASSLLGVGGRTEAFF. Looking up the rest from reference TRBV7-3 and TRBJ1-1 gives the full variable domain: GAGVSQTPSNKVTEKGKYVELRCDPISGHTALYWYRQSLGQGPEFLIYFQGTGAADDSGLPNDRFFAVRPEGSVSTLKIQRTERGDSAVYLCASSLLGVGGRTEAFFGQGTRLTVV.

The chain combines TRBV5-4 with TRBJ1-3; 8 bases map to TRBD1. Germline V gene lookup returns CDR1 SGHNT and CDR2 YYREEE (reference sequence). Losses at the gene ends were 0 bases for V and 0 bases for J; bases not matched to a gene: 5. This CDR3 has 17 residues. The CDR3 loop reads CASSLGGTGFSGNTIYF. CDR3 sequence (DNA): TGTGCCAGCAGCTTGGGGGGGACAGGTTTCTCTGGAAACACCATATATTTT.

This chain joins TRBV9 and TRBJ1-6; 7 nucleotides match TRBD1. Germline lookup yields CDR1 SGDLS and CDR2 YYNGEE. V trimming: 2 bases; J trimming: 5 bases; junction bases outside the gene matches: 4. The CDR3 runs 15 residues. This chain's CDR3 is CASSVDGQDNSPLHF. The CDR3 nucleotides are TGTGCCAGCAGCGTGGATGGACAGGATAATTCACCCCTCCACTTT.

The chain couples TRBV6-4 to TRBJ1-1; D uncertain. The V and J ends lost 6 bases and 3 bases respectively, with 14 bases between them. CDR1 is MRHNA, CDR2 SNTAGT, per germline. CDR3 length: 14 amino acids. The CDR3 is CASSSILGDTEAFF. The CDR3 bases are TGTGCCAGCAGCTCGATCCTTGGAGACACTGAAGCTTTCTTT.

The rearrangement joins TRBV6-6 to TRBJ2-5, with 13 positions matching TRBD2. Germline CDR1 MNHNY, CDR2 SVGAGI (reference sequence). J was trimmed by 3 bases and V by 5 bases; bases with no gene match: 15. The CDR3 contains 19 residues. This chain's CDR3 is CASSRYPGLAGFLEETQYF. DNA of the CDR3: TGTGCCAGCAGTCGCTACCCGGGACTAGCGGGATTTCTCGAAGAGACCCAGTACTTC.

This clone showed up just once. The chain has TRBV7-8 and TRBJ2-1; 9 bases are shared with TRBD2. The CDR3 consists of 16 residues. Losses at the gene ends were 0 bases for V and 9 bases for J; bases not matched to a gene: 9. Per germline, CDR1 SGHVS and CDR2 FQNEAQ. CDR3 bases: TGTGCCAGCAGCTTAGCGTACGCGGGGGGGCGAGGTGAGCAGTTCTTC. It codes for CASSLAYAGGRGEQFF. The full variable domain, rest sourced from reference TRBV7-8 and TRBJ2-1, is GAGVSQSPRYKVAKRGQDVALRCDPISGHVSLFWYQQALGQGPEFLTYFQNEAQLDKSGLPSDRFFAERPEGSVSTLKIQRTQQEDSAVYLCASSLAYAGGRGEQFFGPGTRLTVL.

The chain uses TRBV4-2 and TRBJ2-5; D is possibly TRBD2 (6 bases). The CDR3 has 15 residues. Trimming shortened V by 0 bases and J by 6 bases, and 14 bases separated the two germline ends. Germline CDR1 and CDR2: LGHNA and YNFKEQ. The CDR3 coding sequence is TGTGCCAGCAGCCAAGATCCCCTAGCGAGCAAGACCCAGTACTTC. Translation gives CASSQDPLASKTQYF.

This clone was seen a handful of times. The chain couples TRBV15 to TRBJ1-5; 8 bases match TRBD1. This CDR3 region has 17 residues. V lost 0 bases and J lost 9; bases outside the gene matches: 13. Germline V gene lookup returns CDR1 LNHNV and CDR2 YYDKDF (reference sequence). This chain's CDR3 is CATSREHPGGPLRPQHF. The CDR3 DNA sequence: TGTGCCACCAGCAGAGAGCATCCAGGGGGCCCTTTGCGGCCCCAGCATTTT.

The V call is TRBV21-1, the J call TRBJ2-3; the table's D call, TRBD1, was not checked against the DNA. TRBV21-1 is a pseudogene segment. CDR3 size: 18 residues. The CDR3: CAGPLPYRVLLNTDTQYF. The CDR3 bases are TGTGCCGGGCCCCTCCCTTACAGGGTTCTCCTTAACACAGATACGCAGTATTTT.

The rearrangement uses TRBV4-3 and TRBJ2-1, with TRBD1 matching 8 bases. This CDR3 is 17 amino acids long. Germline V CDR1 and CDR2: LGHNA, YSLEER. The trim removed 0 bases at V and 6 bases at J, leaving 10 bases unmatched. Here the CDR3 reads CASSQDRWAGGINEQFF. Written as DNA, the CDR3 is TGCGCCAGCAGCCAAGATAGGTGGGCAGGGGGCATCAATGAGCAGTTCTTC.

V and J are TRBV19 and TRBJ1-5; 8 nucleotides agree with TRBD1. This CDR3 has 14 amino acids. Germline V gives CDR1 LNHDA, CDR2 SQIVND (reference sequence). V lost 8 bases and J lost 1; bases outside the gene matches: 4. CDR3 sequence reads: CASQGARSNQPQHF. The CDR3 nucleotides read TGTGCCAGTCAGGGGGCTAGGAGCAATCAGCCCCAGCATTTT.

The chain uses TRBV7-2 and TRBJ1-2, with 7 bases lining up with TRBD1. From germline, CDR1 is SGHTA and CDR2 FQGNSA. The V and J ends lost 4 bases and 2 bases, in that order; junction bases with no gene match: 4. The CDR3 sequence is 14 residues long. In nucleotides, the CDR3 is TGTGCCAGCAGCTCGGGACAGATAAACTATGGCTACACCTTC. Its translation: CASSSGQINYGYTF.

The V and J genes are TRBV7-2 and TRBJ1-4; D is perhaps TRBD1 (6 bases). The V end was cut by 2 bases, the J end by 7 bases, with 8 bases between. The CDR3 loop spans 13 amino acids. Germline values: CDR1 SGHTA, CDR2 FQGNSA. The CDR3 spells CASSLPGVEKLFF. DNA of the CDR3: TGTGCCAGCAGCTTACCAGGGGTTGAAAAACTGTTTTTT.

The CDR3 coding sequence is TGCGCCAGCAGCTACCGGGACAGGGAGACTGAAGCTTTCTTT. As protein: CASSYRDRETEAFF. The chain is built from TRBV5-1 and TRBJ1-1; 9 nucleotides agree with TRBD1. The CDR3 sequence is 14 residues long. After removal of 3 bases from V and 5 bases from J, the junction contained 5 bases not matched to a gene. Germline CDR1 and CDR2: SGHRS and YFSETQ.